A selection of T cell receptor beta chains follows, all from one sample in a study of molecular identifiers for immune sequencing clone quantification. TCRdb independently ran MiXCR on the PCR reads; one entry per CDR3 protein. The sample records about 500,000 distinct CDR3 sequences, around 23% being singletons. Source material: naive CD8+ T cells from blood, with Jurkat cell RNA spiked in. Source of these receptors: a human donor in good health. Some libraries in this study had Jurkat cell RNA spiked in. The CDR3 runs from the conserved cysteine through the conserved F or W. The D gene is left open where the match is weak. Expanded clones are given a class, and other clones once, few, many or no size at all.

. | TRBJ2-7 | TRBV4-2 | TRBD2 | CASSQGTSGMVLYEQYF | TGTGCCAGCAGCCAAGGGACTAGCGGGATGGTATTGTACGAGCAGTACTTC
. | TRBJ1-5 | TRBV9 | . | CASSARGNQPQHF | TGTGCCAGCAGCGCCCGTGGCAATCAGCCCCAGCATTTT
. | TRBJ1-4 | TRBV7-9 | . | CASSLSSTNGKLFF | TGTGCCAGCAGCTTATCTTCAACTAATGGAAAACTGTTTTTT
many | TRBJ1-1 | TRBV4-3 | TRBD1 | CASSQDRTGANTEAFF | TGCGCCAGCAGCCAAGACCGCACAGGGGCGAACACTGAAGCTTTCTTT
few | TRBJ2-7 | TRBV7-9 | . | CASGREVYYEQYF | TGTGCCAGTGGTCGTGAGGTATACTACGAGCAGTACTTC
many | TRBJ1-3 | TRBV29-1 | . | CSARPTVNSGNTIYF | TGCAGCGCTAGGCCGACAGTAAACTCTGGAAACACCATATATTTT
. | TRBJ2-3 | TRBV7-9 | TRBD2 | CASSWGVAGGDTQYF | TGTGCCAGCAGCTGGGGGGTAGCGGGAGGAGATACGCAGTATTTT
few | TRBJ2-3 | TRBV6-5 | TRBD2 | CASTRLGSSGDTDTQYF | TGTGCCAGCACCCGCTTAGGGTCCAGCGGGGACACAGATACGCAGTATTTT
. | TRBJ2-1 | TRBV30 | . | CAWSHGMGQFF | TGTGCCTGGAGCCACGGAATGGGGCAGTTCTTC
. | TRBJ1-2 | TRBV6-2/TRBV6-3 | . | CASSRNRHSNYGYTF | TGTGCCAGCAGTCGAAACAGGCACTCTAACTATGGCTACACCTTC
many | TRBJ2-4 | TRBV5-5 | . | CASSFAGQSIAKNIQYF | TGTGCCAGCAGCTTTGCCGGACAGTCAATAGCCAAAAACATTCAGTACTTC
. | TRBJ1-1 | TRBV7-9 | . | CASSATTEAFF | TGTGCCAGCAGCGCCACCACTGAAGCTTTCTTT
few | TRBJ2-1 | TRBV14 | TRBD2 | CASSQEQREGRSSYNEQFF | TGTGCCAGCAGCCAAGAACAGCGGGAGGGCAGGAGCTCCTACAATGAGCAGTTCTTC
many | TRBJ2-6 | TRBV14 | . | CASSQDGFGANVLTF | TGTGCCAGCAGCCAAGACGGTTTTGGGGCCAACGTCCTGACTTTC
many | TRBJ2-7 | TRBV4-2 | . | CASSQPDSPYEQYF | TGTGCCAGCAGCCAACCCGACAGTCCCTACGAGCAGTACTTC
many | TRBJ2-2 | TRBV29-1 | . | CSVVSAKQNTGELFF | TGCAGCGTTGTATCGGCCAAACAGAACACCGGGGAGCTGTTTTTT
. | TRBJ1-4 | TRBV12-3/TRBV12-4 | . | CASSMTGAGTNEKLFF | TGTGCCAGCAGCATGACAGGCGCCGGCACTAATGAAAAACTGTTTTTT
few | TRBJ2-3 | TRBV20-1 | . | CSAGFITDTQYF | TGCAGTGCTGGATTTATTACAGATACGCAGTATTTT
. | TRBJ2-5 | TRBV27 | . | CASNTRRGTQYF | TGTGCCAGTAACACCCGAAGGGGGACCCAGTACTTC
. | TRBJ2-7 | TRBV10-1 | . | CASSDPDRHPYEQYF | TGCGCCAGCAGTGACCCGGACCGCCACCCGTACGAGCAGTACTTC
. | TRBJ2-3 | TRBV11-2 | . | CASSLAQPLSTETQYF | TGTGCCAGCAGCTTAGCGCAACCCCTAAGCACAGAAACGCAGTATTTT
many | TRBJ2-3 | TRBV7-9 | . | CASSDGGLSTDTQYF | TGTGCCAGCAGCGACGGGGGGCTCAGCACAGATACGCAGTATTTT
few | TRBJ1-6 | TRBV19 | . | CASTRIATDHSPLHF | TGTGCCAGTACCCGAATCGCGACAGACCACTCACCCCTCCACTTT
many | TRBJ2-2 | TRBV6-5 | . | CASSYRVTGELFF | TGTGCCAGCAGTTACAGGGTCACCGGGGAGCTGTTTTTT
few | TRBJ2-1 | TRBV6-2/TRBV6-3 | TRBD2 | CASSSLAGGPSSYNEQFF | TGTGCCAGCAGTTCACTAGCGGGAGGCCCCTCCTCCTACAATGAGCAGTTCTTC
few | TRBJ2-5 | TRBV6-2/TRBV6-3 | TRBD1 | CASSYRDRGGETQYF | TGTGCCAGCAGTTACCGGGACAGGGGGGGAGAGACCCAGTACTTC
. | TRBJ2-5 | TRBV24-1 | . | CATSDLRGQSQETQYF | TGTGCCACCAGTGATTTAAGGGGACAAAGCCAAGAGACCCAGTACTTC
once | TRBJ2-7 | TRBV4-3 | TRBD2 | CASSQGSTSGSAEQYF | TGCGCCAGCAGCCAAGGGTCGACTAGCGGGAGCGCCGAGCAGTACTTC
many | TRBJ1-1 | TRBV7-8 | . | CASSLGGGHRVNTEAFF | TGTGCCAGCAGCTTAGGGGGAGGTCACAGGGTAAACACTGAAGCTTTCTTT
. | TRBJ2-5 | TRBV12-3/TRBV12-4 | . | CASSSNNATGGIRLAGDAQETQYF | TGTGCCAGCAGTTCGAATAATGCGACAGGGGGAATTCGCCTAGCGGGGGACGCCCAAGAGACCCAGTACTTC
few | TRBJ1-5 | TRBV24-1 | TRBD1 | CATSERQGPQHF | TGTGCCACCAGTGAAAGACAGGGTCCTCAGCATTTT
many | TRBJ1-1 | TRBV28 | . | CASSMHRVYVEAFF | TGTGCCAGCAGTATGCACAGGGTATACGTTGAAGCTTTCTTT
few | TRBJ2-7 | TRBV7-9 | . | CASSLSTPVDHEQYF | TGTGCCAGCAGCCTTTCGACCCCAGTAGACCACGAGCAGTACTTC
many | TRBJ2-1 | TRBV29-1 | TRBD2 | CSVDEGTSAAEQFF | TGCAGCGTTGATGAAGGTACTAGCGCGGCTGAGCAGTTCTTC
. | TRBJ2-7 | TRBV27 | . | CASSLVPVSEQYF | TGTGCCAGCAGTTTAGTTCCCGTGAGCGAGCAGTACTTC
. | TRBJ2-2 | TRBV6-5 | . | CASGYDWTENTGELFF | TGTGCCAGCGGTTACGACTGGACAGAAAACACCGGGGAGCTGTTTTTT
few | TRBJ2-7 | TRBV4-1 | . | CASSHEGRTSNEQYF | TGCGCCAGCAGCCACGAAGGAAGGACCTCCAACGAGCAGTACTTC
few | TRBJ1-1 | TRBV7-9 | TRBD1 | CASSDRGTGGFMNTEAFF | TGTGCCAGCAGCGACCGCGGGACAGGGGGATTCATGAACACTGAAGCTTTCTTT
. | TRBJ2-2 | TRBV7-3 | TRBD2 | CASSLGPRELAGGTGELFF | TGTGCCAGCAGCCTTGGTCCGAGGGAACTAGCGGGAGGGACCGGGGAGCTGTTTTTT
. | TRBJ1-1 | TRBV20-1 | . | CSARDVMGRGNTEAFF | TGCAGTGCTAGAGATGTCATGGGGCGCGGGAACACTGAAGCTTTCTTT
. | TRBJ2-2 | TRBV13 | . | CASMLGAAGELFF | TGTGCCAGCATGTTGGGGGCCGCCGGGGAGCTGTTTTTT